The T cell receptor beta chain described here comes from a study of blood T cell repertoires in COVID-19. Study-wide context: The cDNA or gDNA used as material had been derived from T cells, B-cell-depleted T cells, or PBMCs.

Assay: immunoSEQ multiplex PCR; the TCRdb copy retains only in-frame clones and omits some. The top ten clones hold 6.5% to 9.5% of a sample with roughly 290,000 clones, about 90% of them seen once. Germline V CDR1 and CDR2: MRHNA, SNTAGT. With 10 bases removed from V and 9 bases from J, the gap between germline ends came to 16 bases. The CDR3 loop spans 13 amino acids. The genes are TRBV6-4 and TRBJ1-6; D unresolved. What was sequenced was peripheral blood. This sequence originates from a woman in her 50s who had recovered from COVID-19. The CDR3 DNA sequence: TGTGCCACGATAGATCGCTCCGGTTCACCCCTCCACTTT. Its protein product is CATIDRSGSPLHF.